This T cell receptor (beta chain) was profiled in a study of human T cells and chemical hapten exposure. TCRdb passed the RACE reads through MiXCR, listing each CDR3 protein once. This sample has roughly 69,000 distinct CDR3 sequences, with about 9.3% found just once. Time point: patch test 2, 6 weeks after DPC sensitization. Treatment given: therapeutic diphenylcyclopropenone sensitization with weekly scalp DPC. This clonotype was counted a few times. This CDR3 comprises 14 residues. Looked up from germline, CDR1 is MNHEY and CDR2 is SMNVEV (reference sequence). The germline V and J ends were trimmed by 5 bases and 8 bases, with 15 bases remaining between them.

The TCR sequence derives from a woman aged 45 to 65 with alopecia areata. Some clones in this sample may be carry-over from other donors' samples. This rearrangement joins TRBV27 to TRBJ1-4; D is undetermined. The starting material was whole blood, obtained in connection with sensitization to the hapten diphenylcyclopropenone (DPC). The CDR3 sequence is CASSREVGTEKLFF. CDR3 DNA sequence: TGTGCCAGCAGTCGAGAAGTGGGTACCGAAAAACTGTTTTTT.